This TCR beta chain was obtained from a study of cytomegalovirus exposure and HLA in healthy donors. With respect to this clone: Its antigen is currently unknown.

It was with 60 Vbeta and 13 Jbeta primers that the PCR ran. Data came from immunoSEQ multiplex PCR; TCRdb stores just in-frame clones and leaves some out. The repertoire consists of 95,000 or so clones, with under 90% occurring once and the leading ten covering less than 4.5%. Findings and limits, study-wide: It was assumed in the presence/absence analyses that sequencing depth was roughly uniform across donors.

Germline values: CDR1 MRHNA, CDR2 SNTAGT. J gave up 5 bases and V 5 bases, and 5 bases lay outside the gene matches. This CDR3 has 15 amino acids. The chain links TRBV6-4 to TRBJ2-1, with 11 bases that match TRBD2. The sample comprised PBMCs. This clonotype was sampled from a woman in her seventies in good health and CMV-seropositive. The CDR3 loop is CASSSSGGSDNEQFF. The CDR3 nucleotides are TGTGCCAGCAGTTCTAGCGGGGGGTCTGACAATGAGCAGTTCTTC.